This note documents a single T cell receptor (beta chain) sequence. Its specificity is not known. The record originates from a study of post-analysis software for immune sequencing data. Carried by the TCR beta cDNA libraries were unique molecular identifiers. In TCRdb, the PCR reads were re-called with MiXCR into one record per CDR3 protein. The sample carries 700,000 to 900,000 distinct CDR3 sequences, approximately 44% recorded once. Regarding the study as a whole: There were five TRBV segments more frequent in patients than controls, and TRBV5-6, TRBV5-1 and TRBV20-1 were among them.

Germline-derived CDR1 and CDR2 are PRHDT and FYEKMQ (reference sequence). The CDR3 contains 14 residues. The V gene lost 2 bases and the J gene lost 6 bases, with 11 bases spanning the gap. The sequencing input was blood. The chain recombines TRBV13 with TRBJ2-1; a weak D match, TRBD1 (5 bases). The sequence was collected from a girl aged 5-17 years with multiple sclerosis. The CDR3 sequence: CASSLWQGGNEQFF. CDR3 sequence (DNA): TGTGCCAGCAGCTTATGGCAGGGTGGCAATGAGCAGTTCTTC.